This TCR beta chain was recorded in a study of cytomegalovirus exposure and HLA in healthy donors. This CDR3 comprises 15 residues. CDR1 is SEHNR and CDR2 is FQNEAQ in the germline V gene (reference sequence). V lost 4 bases, J lost 0 bases, and 10 bases lay in between. 13 Jbeta primers and 60 Vbeta primers were used for the PCR. Libraries were prepared by immunoSEQ multiplex PCR; TCRdb keeps only in-frame clonotypes and omits some of them. The listing contains 150,000 to 200,000 clones. The material sequenced was PBMCs. This sequence joins TRBV7-9 and TRBJ2-1, with D uncertain. The sequence came from a young woman in good health and CMV-seropositive. The CDR3 spells CASSSVKSSYNEQFF. Here the CDR3 DNA reads TGTGCCAGCAGCTCGGTCAAGAGCTCCTACAATGAGCAGTTCTTC.